This TCR beta chain was retrieved from a study of cytomegalovirus exposure and HLA in healthy donors. As regards this clone: Antigen specificity is unknown.

PCR amplification relied on 60 Vbeta primers (plus 13 Jbeta primers). In the source study's methods: Per a later analysis, the number of unique TCR beta chains was roughly 87 million, of which around 10 million were shared. The protocol was immunoSEQ multiplex PCR, while the TCRdb copy is restricted to in-frame clones and leaves out a portion. Clone size and the V and J calls come from that table; the DNA yielded D and trimming. The sample consists of under 200,000 clones, about 12% of them appearing once. Broader study findings: TCR beta sequences reportedly predicted most subjects' HLA-A and HLA-B alleles accurately. A classifier reportedly called cytomegalovirus status with high sensitivity and specificity. Common viral pathogens were later found to be apparently linked to several of the most significant clusters.

The V gene lost 2 bases and the J gene lost 4 bases, with 11 bases spanning the gap. The CDR3 covers 15 residues. Per the germline V gene, CDR1 is MNHEY and CDR2 is SVGAGI. The sequence derives from a man aged 45-60 years in good health and CMV-seropositive. The sequencing input was PBMCs. V and J are TRBV6-5 and TRBJ2-2, with D tentatively TRBD1 (5 bases). CDR3 amino acids: CASSYGQGPTGELFF. The CDR3, as DNA: TGTGCCAGCAGTTACGGTCAGGGTCCCACCGGGGAGCTGTTTTTT.